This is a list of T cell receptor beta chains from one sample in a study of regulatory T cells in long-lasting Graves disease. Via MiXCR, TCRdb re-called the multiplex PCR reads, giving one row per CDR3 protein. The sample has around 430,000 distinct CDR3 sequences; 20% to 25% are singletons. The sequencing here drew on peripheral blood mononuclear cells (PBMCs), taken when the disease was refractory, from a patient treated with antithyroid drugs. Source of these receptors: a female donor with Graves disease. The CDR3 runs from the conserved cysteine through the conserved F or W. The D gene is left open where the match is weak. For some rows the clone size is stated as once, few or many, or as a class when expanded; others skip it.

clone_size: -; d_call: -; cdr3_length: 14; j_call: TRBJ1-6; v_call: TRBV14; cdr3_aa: CASSHRDRSSPLHF; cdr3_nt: TGTGCCAGCAGCCATCGGGACCGCAGCTCACCCCTCCACTTT
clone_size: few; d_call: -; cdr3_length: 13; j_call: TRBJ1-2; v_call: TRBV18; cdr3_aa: CASSPSGSPYYTF; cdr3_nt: TGTGCCAGCTCACCTTCAGGGAGCCCTTACTACACCTTC
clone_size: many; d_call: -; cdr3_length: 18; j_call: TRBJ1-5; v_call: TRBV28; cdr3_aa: CASSLIRPGRDGNQPQHF; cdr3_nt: TGTGCCAGCAGTTTAATAAGGCCGGGGCGCGATGGTAATCAGCCCCAGCATTTT
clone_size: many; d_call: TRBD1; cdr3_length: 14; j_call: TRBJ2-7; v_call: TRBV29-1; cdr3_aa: CSVDTGTGGDEQYF; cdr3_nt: TGCAGCGTTGATACCGGGACAGGGGGTGACGAGCAGTACTTC
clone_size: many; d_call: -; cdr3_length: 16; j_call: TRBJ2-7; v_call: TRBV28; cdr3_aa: CASRKLFRGTSYEQYF; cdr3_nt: TGTGCCAGCAGAAAGTTATTCAGGGGAACCTCCTACGAGCAGTACTTC
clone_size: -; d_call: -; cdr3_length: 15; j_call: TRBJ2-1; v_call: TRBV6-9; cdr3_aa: CASSYSGQGHNEQFF; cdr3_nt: TGTGCCAGCAGTTACAGCGGACAAGGCCACAATGAGCAGTTCTTC
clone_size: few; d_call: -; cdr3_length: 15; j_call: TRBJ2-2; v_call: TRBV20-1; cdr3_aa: CSARGWLQGTGELFF; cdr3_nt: TGCAGTGCTAGGGGGTGGTTGCAAGGGACCGGGGAGCTGTTTTTT
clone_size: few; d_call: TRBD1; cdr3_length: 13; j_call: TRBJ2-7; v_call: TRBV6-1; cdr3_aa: CASNTGGSYEQYF; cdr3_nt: TGTGCCAGCAATACAGGGGGCTCCTACGAGCAGTACTTC
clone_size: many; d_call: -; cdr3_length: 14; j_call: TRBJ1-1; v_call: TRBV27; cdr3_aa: CASSFKQANTEAFF; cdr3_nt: TGTGCCAGCAGTTTTAAACAGGCAAACACTGAAGCTTTCTTT
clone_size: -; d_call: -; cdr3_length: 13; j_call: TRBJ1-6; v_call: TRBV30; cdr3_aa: CAWIRQDGSPLHF; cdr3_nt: TGTGCCTGGATTCGGCAGGATGGATCACCCCTCCACTTT
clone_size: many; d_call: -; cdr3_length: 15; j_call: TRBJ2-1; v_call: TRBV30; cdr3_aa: CAWTASSSSYNEQFF; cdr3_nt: TGTGCCTGGACCGCGAGTAGTTCCTCCTACAATGAGCAGTTCTTC
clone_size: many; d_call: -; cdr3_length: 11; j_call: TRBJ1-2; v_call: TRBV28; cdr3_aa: CASSRYQGYTF; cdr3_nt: TGTGCCAGCAGCCGCTACCAGGGCTACACCTTC
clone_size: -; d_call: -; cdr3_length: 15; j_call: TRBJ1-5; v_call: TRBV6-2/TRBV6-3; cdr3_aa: CASSYGEGSNQPQHF; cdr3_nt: TGTGCCAGCAGTTATGGGGAAGGTAGCAATCAGCCCCAGCATTTT
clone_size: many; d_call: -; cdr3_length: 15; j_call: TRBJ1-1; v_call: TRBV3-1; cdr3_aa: CASSQEGVPNTEAFF; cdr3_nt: TGTGCCAGCAGCCAAGAGGGGGTACCTAACACTGAAGCTTTCTTT
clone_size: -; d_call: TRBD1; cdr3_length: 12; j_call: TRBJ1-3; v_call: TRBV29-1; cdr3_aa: CSVWGQRNTIYF; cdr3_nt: TGCAGCGTTTGGGGACAGCGAAACACCATATATTTT
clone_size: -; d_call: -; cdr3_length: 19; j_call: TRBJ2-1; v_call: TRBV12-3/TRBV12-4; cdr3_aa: CASGRGVGSLKIVGNEQFF; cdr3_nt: TGTGCCAGCGGGCGGGGAGTCGGCTCCCTTAAAATAGTGGGCAATGAGCAGTTCTTC
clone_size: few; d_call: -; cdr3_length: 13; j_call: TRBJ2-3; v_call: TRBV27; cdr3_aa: CASSQLGENTQYF; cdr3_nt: TGTGCCAGCAGTCAACTGGGGGAGAATACGCAGTATTTT
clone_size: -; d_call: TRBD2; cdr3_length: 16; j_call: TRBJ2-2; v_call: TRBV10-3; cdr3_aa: CAIRGGGSANTGELFF; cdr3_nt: TGTGCCATCAGGGGCGGGGGGTCTGCGAACACCGGGGAGCTGTTTTTT
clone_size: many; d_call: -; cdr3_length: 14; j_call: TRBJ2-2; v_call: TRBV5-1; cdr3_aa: CASSLVENTGELFF; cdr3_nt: TGTGCCAGCAGCCTGGTAGAGAACACCGGGGAGCTGTTTTTT
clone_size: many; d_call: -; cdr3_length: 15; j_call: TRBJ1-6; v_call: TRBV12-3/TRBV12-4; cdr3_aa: CASRPFTGNHSPLHF; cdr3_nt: TGTGCCAGCAGACCCTTCACAGGGAATCATTCACCCCTCCACTTT
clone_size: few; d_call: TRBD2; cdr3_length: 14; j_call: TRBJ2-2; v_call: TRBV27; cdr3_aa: CASRRLAGSGELFF; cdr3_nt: TGTGCCAGCAGGAGACTAGCGGGGTCCGGGGAGCTGTTTTTT
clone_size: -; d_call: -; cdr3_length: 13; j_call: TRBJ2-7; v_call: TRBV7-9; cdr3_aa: CASSQQGRYEQYF; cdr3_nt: TGTGCCAGCAGCCAACAGGGAAGGTACGAGCAGTACTTC
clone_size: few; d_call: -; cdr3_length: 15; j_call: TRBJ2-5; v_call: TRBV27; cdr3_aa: CASSLSWGPEETQYF; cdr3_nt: TGTGCCAGCAGTTTATCGTGGGGACCCGAAGAGACCCAGTACTTC
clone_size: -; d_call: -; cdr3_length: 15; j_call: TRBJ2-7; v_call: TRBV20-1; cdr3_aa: CSARRGSSVPYEQYF; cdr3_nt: TGCAGTGCTAGACGGGGGAGTAGCGTGCCCTACGAGCAGTACTTC
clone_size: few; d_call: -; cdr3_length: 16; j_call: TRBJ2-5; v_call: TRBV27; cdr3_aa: CASTHSRGTSQETQYF; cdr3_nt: TGTGCCAGCACCCATTCTCGGGGAACGTCACAAGAGACCCAGTACTTC
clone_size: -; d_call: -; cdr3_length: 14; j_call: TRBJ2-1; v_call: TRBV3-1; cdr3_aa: CASSEQELNNEQFF; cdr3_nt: TGTGCCAGCAGCGAGCAGGAGCTCAACAATGAGCAGTTCTTC
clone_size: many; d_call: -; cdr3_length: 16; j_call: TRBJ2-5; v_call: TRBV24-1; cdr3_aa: CATSDLRFGGRETQYF; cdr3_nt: TGTGCCACCAGTGATTTGCGGTTCGGAGGGCGGGAGACCCAGTACTTC
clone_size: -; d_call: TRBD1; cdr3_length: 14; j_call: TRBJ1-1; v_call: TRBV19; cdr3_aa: CASIKQGPDTEAFF; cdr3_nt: TGTGCCAGTATCAAACAGGGGCCGGACACTGAAGCTTTCTTT
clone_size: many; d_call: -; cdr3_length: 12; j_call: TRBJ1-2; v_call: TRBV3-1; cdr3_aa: CASSPTVGGYTF; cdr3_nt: TGTGCCAGCAGCCCGACAGTCGGCGGCTACACCTTC
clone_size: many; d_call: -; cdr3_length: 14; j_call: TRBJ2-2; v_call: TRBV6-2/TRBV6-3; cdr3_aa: CASSSDKNTGELFF; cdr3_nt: TGTGCCAGCAGTTCCGACAAGAACACCGGGGAGCTGTTTTTT
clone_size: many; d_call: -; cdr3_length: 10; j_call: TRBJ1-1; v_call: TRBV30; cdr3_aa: CACGQREAFF; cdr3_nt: TGTGCCTGCGGACAGCGTGAAGCTTTCTTT
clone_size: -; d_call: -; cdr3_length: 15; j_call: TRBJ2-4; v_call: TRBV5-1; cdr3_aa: CASSFPEEAKNIQYF; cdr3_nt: TGCGCCAGCAGCTTCCCCGAGGAGGCCAAAAACATTCAGTACTTC
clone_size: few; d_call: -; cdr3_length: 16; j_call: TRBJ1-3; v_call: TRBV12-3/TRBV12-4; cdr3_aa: CASSLRSGPRGNTIYF; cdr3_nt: TGTGCCAGCAGTTTAAGATCAGGTCCGAGGGGAAACACCATATATTTT
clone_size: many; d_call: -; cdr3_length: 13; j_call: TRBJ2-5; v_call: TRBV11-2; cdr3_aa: CASSMNWQETQYF; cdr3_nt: TGTGCCAGCAGCATGAACTGGCAAGAGACCCAGTACTTC
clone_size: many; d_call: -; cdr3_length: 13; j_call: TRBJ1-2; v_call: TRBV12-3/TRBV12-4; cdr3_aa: CASSLVVNYGYTF; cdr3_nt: TGTGCCAGCAGTTTGGTAGTTAACTATGGCTACACCTTC
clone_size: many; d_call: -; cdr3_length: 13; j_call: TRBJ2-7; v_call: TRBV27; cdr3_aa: CASSLEEGMEQYF; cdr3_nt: TGTGCCAGCAGCCTCGAGGAAGGCATGGAGCAGTACTTC